Following are 5 T cell receptor beta chains from one sample sequenced in a study of PD-1 blockade in mismatch repair-deficient tumors. The table came from immunoSEQ multiplex PCR; TCRdb's copy has only in-frame clones and leaves some out. The profile covers some 51,000 clones, with roughly 80% appearing a single time and over 7.5% taken by the ten largest. The sequencing used peripheral blood, collected less than 21 weeks after starting pembrolizumab. These receptors were collected from an adult with mismatch repair-deficient cancer.

The rearrangement links TRBV6-5 to TRBJ2-7, with 11 bases that match TRBD2. V lost 6 bases, J lost 7 bases, and 11 bases stayed unmatched. CDR3 size: 15 residues. Germline values: CDR1 MNHEY, CDR2 SVGAGI. CDR3 sequence reads: CASRPPLAGVQEQYF. As DNA, the CDR3 is TGTGCCAGCAGGCCTCCACTAGCGGGAGTTCAAGAGCAGTACTTC.

The chain employs TRBV2 and TRBJ1-4; a possible D gene is TRBD1 (5 bases). The V gene's germline CDR1 is SNHLY and CDR2 FYNNEI. V lost 5 bases to trimming and J lost 3 bases, with 10 bases between them. The CDR3 extends over 14 amino acids. CDR3 protein: CASSRDGANEKLFF. CDR3 in DNA: TGTGCCAGCAGTCGGGACGGTGCTAATGAAAAACTGTTTTTT.

The genes are TRBV14 and TRBJ1-3; D is unclear. CDR1 and CDR2 from the germline V gene are SGHDN and FVKESK. V was clipped by 2 bases and J by 4 bases, with 15 bases between them. CDR3 length equals 16 residues. CDR3 bases: TGTGCCAGCAGCCAAACCTCTACATGGGCAGGAAACACCATATATTTT. Residues: CASSQTSTWAGNTIYF. Drawing the rest from reference TRBV14 and TRBJ1-3, the complete variable domain is EAGVTQFPSHSVIEKGQTVTLRCDPISGHDNLYWYRRVMGKEIKFLLHFVKESKQDESGMPNNRFLAERTGGTYSTLKVQPAELEDSGVYFCASSQTSTWAGNTIYFGEGSWLTVV.

V is TRBV30 and J is TRBJ1-3, with TRBD1 as a possible D gene (5 bases). Per the germline V gene, CDR1 is GTSNPN and CDR2 is SVGIG (reference sequence). Trimming pared 0 bases from V and 0 bases from J, leaving 6 bases between. CDR3 length: 14 residues. CDR3 amino acids: CAWSVQGSGNTIYF. Written as DNA, the CDR3 is TGTGCCTGGAGTGTGCAGGGCTCTGGAAACACCATATATTTT.

The rearrangement joins TRBV15 to TRBJ2-7; 8 bases match TRBD2. The CDR3 contains 14 residues. The V gene end was trimmed by 5 bases and the J gene end by 6 bases; junction bases not matched to a gene: 9. CDR1 and CDR2 from the germline V gene are LNHNV and YYDKDF (reference sequence). CDR3 loop: CATSDPGTRCEQYF. In DNA, the CDR3 is TGTGCCACCAGCGACCCGGGGACTAGGTGCGAGCAGTACTTC.